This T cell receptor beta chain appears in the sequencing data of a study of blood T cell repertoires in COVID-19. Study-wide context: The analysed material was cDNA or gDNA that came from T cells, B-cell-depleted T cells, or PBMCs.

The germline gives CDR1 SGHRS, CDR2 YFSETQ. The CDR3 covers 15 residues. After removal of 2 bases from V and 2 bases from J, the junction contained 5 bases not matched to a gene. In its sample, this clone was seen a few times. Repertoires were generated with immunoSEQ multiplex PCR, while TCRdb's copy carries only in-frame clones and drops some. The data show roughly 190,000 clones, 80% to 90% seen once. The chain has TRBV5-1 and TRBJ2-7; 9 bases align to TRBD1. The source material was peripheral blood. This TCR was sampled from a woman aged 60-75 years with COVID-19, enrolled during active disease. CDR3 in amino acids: CASSFYRDRAYEQYF. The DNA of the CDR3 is TGCGCCAGCAGCTTCTACCGGGACAGGGCCTACGAGCAGTACTTC.